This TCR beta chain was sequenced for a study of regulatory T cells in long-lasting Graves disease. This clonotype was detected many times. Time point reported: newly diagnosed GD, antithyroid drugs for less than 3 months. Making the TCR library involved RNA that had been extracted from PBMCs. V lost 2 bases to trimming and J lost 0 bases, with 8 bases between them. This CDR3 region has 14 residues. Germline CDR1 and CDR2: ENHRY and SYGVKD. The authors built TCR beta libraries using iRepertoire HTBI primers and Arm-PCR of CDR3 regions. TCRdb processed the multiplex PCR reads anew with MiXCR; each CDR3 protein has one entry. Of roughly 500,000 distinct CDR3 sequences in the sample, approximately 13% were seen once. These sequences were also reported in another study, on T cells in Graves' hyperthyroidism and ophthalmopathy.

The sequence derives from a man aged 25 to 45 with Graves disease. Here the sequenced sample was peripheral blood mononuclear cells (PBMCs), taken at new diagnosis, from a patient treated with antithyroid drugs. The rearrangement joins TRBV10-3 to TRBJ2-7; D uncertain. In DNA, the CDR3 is TGTGCCATCAGTGAGACGGATTACTCCTACGAGCAGTACTTC. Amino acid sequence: CAISETDYSYEQYF.